This TCR beta chain is from a study of beta chain features in type 1 diabetes. About 100 mL of blood, on average, came from one heparinised draw per donor. Reverse transcribing all isolated RNA meant expressed TCRB transcripts were sequenced. Generated by immunoSEQ multiplex PCR, the TCRdb table keeps only in-frame clones and is missing some. This table has 300,000 to 350,000 clones, around a fifth appearing once. This CDR3 has 14 residues. CDR1 is GTSNPN and CDR2 is SVGIG in the germline V gene (reference sequence). The ends were cut back, 4 bases at V and 8 bases at J, with 20 bases in the middle. This clone has only a few counts. Its antigen remains unidentified. Regarding the study as a whole: Insertion counts at VDJ junctions were lower in type 1 diabetes patients, who also showed more deletions there. All four CD4+ subsets from Type 1 diabetes patients carried moderately but significantly shorter TCRB CDR3s.

Material for sequencing was naive CD4+ T cells from blood. The chain combines TRBV30 with TRBJ1-2; a weak D match, TRBD1 (5 bases). The sequence was obtained from a woman younger than 30 in good health. CDR3 region: CAWMPAGRVDGYTF. CDR3 nucleotide sequence: TGTGCCTGGATGCCCGCTGGCAGGGTGGACGGCTACACCTTC.